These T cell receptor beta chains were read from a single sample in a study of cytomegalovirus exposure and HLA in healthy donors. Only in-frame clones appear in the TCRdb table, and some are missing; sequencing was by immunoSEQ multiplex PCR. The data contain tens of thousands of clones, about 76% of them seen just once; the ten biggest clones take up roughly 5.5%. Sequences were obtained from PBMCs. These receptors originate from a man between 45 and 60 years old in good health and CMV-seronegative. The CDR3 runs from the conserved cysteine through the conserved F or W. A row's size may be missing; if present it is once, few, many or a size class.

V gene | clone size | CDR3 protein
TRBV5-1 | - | CASSLQGARMMGGYTF
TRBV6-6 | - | CASSYSSRDNEQFF
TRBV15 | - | CATSRARLVSTDTQYF
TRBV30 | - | CAWSVPGAGANVLTF
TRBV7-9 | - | CASSLASGTDTQYF
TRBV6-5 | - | CASSRAGAYEQYF
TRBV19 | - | CASSIWSGNQPQHF
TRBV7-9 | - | CSSSDGTGVRIYEQYF
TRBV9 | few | CASSVGGSTNEKLFF
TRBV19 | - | CASSTHPYPGGPYEQYF
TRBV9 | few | CASSGGTGATEAFF
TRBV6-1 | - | CASSLGAGRFEAFF